This T cell receptor (beta chain) emerged from a study of OX40 agonist ivuxolimab in advanced cancers. The CDR3 covers 14 residues. Trimming shortened V by 6 bases and J by 1 base, and 12 bases separated the two germline ends. CDR1 is SEHNR and CDR2 is FQNEAQ in the germline V gene (reference sequence). TCRdb's table, derived via immunoSEQ multiplex PCR, lists solely in-frame clones and lacks some. The table has approximately 60,000 clones, around 86% seen once. The V call is TRBV7-9, the J call TRBJ1-1; D is uncertain. Source: CD4+ or CD8+ T cells sorted from blood, taken in a trial of the OX40 agonist ivuxolimab. The sequence was obtained from an adult with an advanced solid tumor such as melanoma, head and neck, liver or kidney cancer. CDR3 nucleotides: TGTGCCAGCAGACCCAGAGTGGGGAACACTGAAGCTTTCTTT. It encodes CASRPRVGNTEAFF.